This T cell receptor (beta chain) was obtained from a study of T-cell memory formation after mild COVID-19. This clonotype was counted a few times. Its specificity is unknown. 5'RACE primed from the constant segment yielded TCR alpha and TCR beta cDNA libraries bearing sample barcodes and UMIs. TCRdb re-derived calls from the 5' RACE reads in MiXCR, one entry per CDR3 protein. The sample lists 390,000 or so distinct CDR3 sequences, approximately 15% occurring once. CDR1 is DFQATT and CDR2 is SNEGSKA in the germline V gene (reference sequence). The V end was cut by 0 bases, the J end by 2 bases, with 8 bases between. CDR3 length: 14 amino acids. Broader study findings: CM and EM subsets held most contracting CD4+ clones; EMRA held CD8+ ones. Pre-infection memory harbored some responding clones, suggesting cross-reactive memory joined.

J is TRBJ2-1 and V is TRBV20-1; D might be TRBD1 or TRBD2, each matching 5 bases. The TCR sequence derives from a man aged 18 to 30 who had mild COVID-19 (a few samples of this study predate the infection). Cell type and time point are not known. Source material: PBMCs or a T cell subset sorted from them (not recorded which). The CDR3 DNA reads as TGCAGTGCTAGAGAGGGGGAACCCTACAATGAGCAGTTCTTC. Its protein is CSAREGEPYNEQFF.